This TCR beta chain was observed in a study of circulating and synovial CD4+ cells in juvenile arthritis. Findings and caveats of the study: Bulk blood CD4 repertoires were more diverse than these.

To note about this clone: Its specificity is unknown.

The assay was immunoSEQ multiplex PCR, and TCRdb's table has in-frame clones only and misses some. The sample lists around 32,000 clones, nearly 97% occurring once. The V and J ends lost 4 bases and 4 bases, in that order; junction bases with no gene match: 1. Germline V gene sequence: CDR1 MGHDK, CDR2 SYGVNS. CDR3 length equals 13 residues. The sequence was collected from a human donor with juvenile idiopathic arthritis. This chain connects TRBV25-1 to TRBJ2-1; 7 bases are shared with TRBD2. Sample: CD4+ T cells from blood. CDR3 sequence (DNA): TGTGCCAGCAGTGGCGGGGGTTACAATGAGCAGTTCTTC. Translated, it gives CASSGGGYNEQFF.